The next 31 T cell receptor beta chains were all read from a single sample in a study of T cells after yellow fever vaccination. TCRdb redid the calling of the 5' RACE reads with MiXCR, one entry per CDR3 protein. Seen here are approximately 250,000 distinct CDR3 sequences, approximately 6.8% observed once, and the top ten hold approximately 0.99%. The input for sequencing was CD4+ T cells sorted from PBMCs, taken on the day of the yellow fever booster vaccination. These receptor sequences come from a man aged 25 to 40 who received the YFV17D yellow fever vaccine.

CDR3 amino acids: CASSLRMGGIAGELFF. DNA for the CDR3: TGTGCCAGCAGCTTAAGGATGGGAGGGATCGCCGGGGAGCTGTTTTTT. The V and J genes are TRBV7-2 and TRBJ2-2; TRBD2 matches 7 bases. Germline V lookup: CDR1 SGHTA, CDR2 FQGNSA. CDR3 length equals 16 residues. The V segment lost 2 bases and the J segment 6 bases; nucleotides outside the gene matches: 9.

The chain couples TRBV5-5 to TRBJ2-1; tentative D call: TRBD2 (5 bases). The CDR3 runs to 13 residues. The V end lost 4 bases, the J end lost 6 bases, and 11 bases lay between the germline ends. In germline, CDR1 is SGHKS, CDR2 YYEKEE (reference sequence). The CDR3 DNA follows: TGTGCCAGCAGCATTGGACTCCTCAATGAGCAGTTCTTC. Translation gives CASSIGLLNEQFF. The variable domain in full, completed from reference TRBV5-5 and TRBJ2-1, reads DAGVTQSPTHLIKTRGQQVTLRCSPISGHKSVSWYQQVLGQGPQFIFQYYEKEERGRGNFPDRFSARQFPNYSSELNVNALLLGDSALYLCASSIGLLNEQFFGPGTRLTVL.

Many counts were recorded for this clonotype. This chain connects TRBV6-5 to TRBJ1-2; 9 bases map to TRBD1. V lost 7 bases to trimming and J lost 3 bases; unmatched junction nucleotides: 9. The germline V gene encodes CDR1 MNHEY and CDR2 SVGAGI. This CDR3 spans 15 amino acids. DNA of the CDR3: TGTGCCAGCACCGATACCGGGACAGGGTACTATGGCTACACCTTC. This gives the protein CASTDTGTGYYGYTF.

The gene calls are TRBV5-5 and TRBJ2-5; D call uncertain. This CDR3 contains 16 residues. Trimming took off 0 bases at V and 5 bases at J, with 17 bases between the two ends. CDR1 and CDR2 (germline): SGHKS, YYEKEE (reference sequence). Here the CDR3 DNA reads TGTGCCAGCAGCTTGGAGCCTGGGTTTTTCGGGGAGACCCAGTACTTC. Amino acid sequence: CASSLEPGFFGETQYF. Using reference TRBV5-5 and TRBJ2-5 for the parts outside the CDR3, the full variable domain is DAGVTQSPTHLIKTRGQQVTLRCSPISGHKSVSWYQQVLGQGPQFIFQYYEKEERGRGNFPDRFSARQFPNYSSELNVNALLLGDSALYLCASSLEPGFFGETQYFGPGTRLLVL.

This clonotype was seen a handful of times. The genes are TRBV18 and TRBJ1-5; unclear D gene. The CDR3 totals 14 residues. Trimming left V 5 bases short and J 2 bases short, with 10 bases between. Germline V CDR1 and CDR2: KGHSH, LQKENI. CDR3 sequence: CASSRTPGNQPQHF. CDR3 bases: TGTGCCAGCTCAAGGACCCCCGGCAATCAGCCCCAGCATTTT.

V and J are TRBV12-3 or TRBV12-4 and TRBJ2-2; either TRBD1 or TRBD2 may fit D (5 bases each). The CDR3 contains 12 residues. Trimming shortened V by 7 bases and J by 6 bases, and 9 bases separated the two germline ends. The CDR3 is CASTLGPGELFF. In nucleotides, the CDR3 is TGTGCCAGCACCCTGGGACCCGGGGAGCTGTTTTTT.

The gene calls are TRBV7-2 and TRBJ2-7, with D possibly being TRBD1 (5 bases). V was cut by 4 bases and J by 9 bases, with 16 bases left in between. Germline CDR1 is SGHTA and CDR2 is FQGNSA. The CDR3 has 13 amino acids. The CDR3 bases are TGTGCCAGCAGCTCCAGGGTCGAAGGTTGGCAGTACTTC. Translated, it gives CASSSRVEGWQYF.

This clonotype was detected a few times. The chain has TRBV2 and TRBJ2-2; D is perhaps TRBD2 (6 bases). CDR3 length equals 14 residues. V was clipped by 7 bases and J by 6 bases, with 15 bases between them. CDR1 is SNHLY, CDR2 FYNNEI, per germline. The CDR3: CASNQLAPAGELFF. The CDR3 nucleotides read TGTGCCAGCAACCAACTAGCTCCAGCCGGGGAGCTGTTTTTT.

This clonotype was detected ten times or more. The rearrangement joins TRBV15 to TRBJ2-7, with D perhaps matching TRBD2 (6 bases). The CDR3 loop spans 15 amino acids. Germline-derived CDR1 and CDR2 are LNHNV and YYDKDF (reference sequence). Between the trimmed V and J ends, which lost 8 bases and 3 bases, there was a span of 20 bases. CDR3 bases: TGTGCCACCCCCCCCAGGAGGGCCAGAAACTACGAGCAGTACTTC. Residues: CATPPRRARNYEQYF.

This clonotype was observed many times. The J gene is TRBJ2-5, the V gene TRBV18, with a possible D match to TRBD1 (6 bases). This CDR3 has 14 amino acids. V was cut by 0 bases and J by 2 bases, with 7 bases left in between. Germline V gives CDR1 KGHSH, CDR2 LQKENI. CDR3 in DNA: TGTGCCAGCTCACCACCGGGACAACAAGAGACCCAGTACTTC. This codes for CASSPPGQQETQYF. The full variable domain, with the rest looked up from reference TRBV18 and TRBJ2-5, is NAGVMQNPRHLVRRRGQEARLRCSPMKGHSHVYWYRQLPEEGLKFMVYLQKENIIDESGMPKERFSAEFPKEGPSILRIQQVVRGDSAAYFCASSPPGQQETQYFGPGTRLLVL.

DNA of the CDR3: TGTGCCAGCAGTACGACCCCAGCAGGCCAAGAGACCCAGTACTTC. Translation gives CASSTTPAGQETQYF. V is TRBV12-3 or TRBV12-4 and J is TRBJ2-5; D unresolved. The CDR3 length is 15 residues. With 5 bases removed from V and 1 base from J, the gap between germline ends came to 14 bases.

The chain couples TRBV5-1 to TRBJ2-4; 9 bases align to TRBD1. The CDR3 is 14 residues long. Germline V gene lookup returns CDR1 SGHRS and CDR2 YFSETQ. V lost 7 bases and J lost 5; bases outside the gene matches: 7. The CDR3 region is CASAQGARENIQYF. Written as DNA, the CDR3 is TGCGCCAGCGCACAGGGGGCTAGGGAAAACATTCAGTACTTC.

A few counts support this clonotype. The chain is built from TRBV5-1 and TRBJ1-2; a possible D gene is TRBD1 (6 bases). CDR1 is SGHRS and CDR2 is YFSETQ in the germline V gene. V was cut by 5 bases and J by 6 bases, with 14 bases left in between. The CDR3 is 13 amino acids. This CDR3 reads CASRAQGRDGYTF. The DNA for the CDR3 is TGCGCCAGCAGGGCACAGGGTAGGGATGGCTACACCTTC.

In its sample, this clonotype was seen many times. The V and J genes are TRBV6-4 and TRBJ2-1, with 7 bases fitting TRBD1. V lost 7 bases, J lost 2 bases, and 11 bases stayed unmatched. CDR1 is MRHNA, CDR2 SNTAGT, per germline. CDR3 length: 16 residues. The chain's CDR3 is CASKVEGGSTYNEQFF. CDR3 DNA sequence: TGTGCCAGCAAGGTGGAAGGGGGCTCAACCTACAATGAGCAGTTCTTC.

The chain has TRBV14 and TRBJ2-7, with 8 bases aligning to TRBD2. From germline, CDR1 is SGHDN and CDR2 FVKESK. The J segment lost 9 bases and the V segment lost 3 bases, leaving 10 bases of the junction unmatched. The CDR3 consists of 14 residues. CDR3 nucleotide sequence: TGTGCCAGCAGCCAGACCCCAGCGGGAGCCCTGCAGTACTTC. Residues: CASSQTPAGALQYF.

The V gene is TRBV28, the J gene TRBJ1-1; possible D gene TRBD1, 6 bases. Trimming cost V 3 bases and J 6 bases, with 14 bases left between them. This CDR3 spans 14 amino acids. The germline gives CDR1 MDHEN, CDR2 SYDVKM. CDR3 protein: CASSLPTGTAEAFF. The DNA for the CDR3 is TGTGCCAGCAGTTTGCCAACAGGGACCGCTGAAGCTTTCTTT.

This clonotype showed up many times. This chain joins TRBV7-9 and TRBJ2-7; D not resolved. Germline CDR1 reads SEHNR; CDR2 reads FQNEAQ (reference sequence). Trimming pared 1 base from V and 7 bases from J, leaving 17 bases between. This CDR3 contains 15 residues. CDR3 amino acids: CASSLVSGLLPEQYF. The CDR3 coding sequence is TGTGCCAGCAGCTTAGTGTCTGGGTTGCTCCCAGAGCAGTACTTC.

At least ten counts were recorded for this clonotype. The J gene is TRBJ2-7, the V gene TRBV6-5; the match to TRBD1 covers 7 bases. CDR1 is MNHEY, CDR2 SVGAGI, per germline. This CDR3 spans 15 amino acids. V lost 0 bases to trimming and J lost 12 bases; unmatched junction nucleotides: 14. CDR3 protein: CASSYSNSRQGRLYF. CDR3 coding DNA: TGTGCCAGCAGTTACTCGAATAGCCGACAGGGCCGTTTGTACTTC.

This clonotype was detected a few times. This chain uses TRBV15 with TRBJ1-4; D is unclear. CDR1 and CDR2 from the germline V gene are LNHNV and YYDKDF (reference sequence). The CDR3 spans 12 residues. Between the trimmed V and J ends, which lost 9 bases and 5 bases, there was a span of 10 bases. CDR3 sequence: CATENRNEKLFF. As DNA, the CDR3 is TGTGCCACTGAGAACCGGAATGAAAAACTGTTTTTT.

The DNA of the CDR3 is TGCAGTGCTAGAAGGGGACAGGGGGCGCGGGATACGCAGTATTTT. Translation gives CSARRGQGARDTQYF. J is TRBJ2-3 and V is TRBV20-1, with TRBD1 matching 12 bases. Losses at the gene ends were 2 bases for V and 6 bases for J; bases not matched to a gene: 6. CDR3 size: 15 residues. The germline gives CDR1 DFQATT, CDR2 SNEGSKA (reference sequence).

This chain joins TRBV6-1 and TRBJ2-7; 10 bases are a match to TRBD2. With 6 bases clipped from V and 4 bases from J, the junction kept 21 bases outside the gene matches. The CDR3 has 19 residues. Germline CDR1 is MNHNS and CDR2 is SASEGT. The DNA of the CDR3 is TGTGCCAGCAGCCTCACTGGGGGCCCCAGAGCGGGAGGGCCGTACGAGCAGTACTTC. Protein product: CASSLTGGPRAGGPYEQYF.

This clonotype occurred a few times. This chain connects TRBV5-1 to TRBJ2-7, with 13 bases aligning to TRBD2. The CDR3 sequence is 15 residues long. The ends lost 4 bases at V and 1 base at J; junction bases unmatched: 2. From germline, CDR1 is SGHRS and CDR2 YFSETQ. The CDR3 region has the DNA TGCGCCAGCAGCAGGACTAGCGGGAGTTCCTACGAGCAGTACTTC. Amino acids: CASSRTSGSSYEQYF.

On this clonotype itself: The junction shows a germline mismatch at one end, possibly a read error. This chain connects TRBV20-1 to TRBJ2-5; no clear D gene. The CDR3 is made up of 14 amino acids. CDR1 DFQATT and CDR2 SNEGSKA come from the germline V gene (reference sequence). CDR3 DNA: TGCAGTGCTAGAGATCAGCCGGCCCAAGAAACCCAGTACTTC. Amino acid sequence: CSARDQPAQETQYF.

This clonotype showed up many times. V usage is TRBV7-3 and J usage is TRBJ2-1; TRBD2 is a possible D gene (6 bases). Looked up from germline, CDR1 is SGHTA and CDR2 is FQGTGA. The CDR3 covers 16 residues. V lost 2 bases and J 2 bases, leaving 13 bases between the germline ends. The DNA for the CDR3 is TGTGCCAGCAGCTTACAGGGACTGACCACCTACAATGAGCAGTTCTTC. Translated: CASSLQGLTTYNEQFF.

This clonotype was recorded at least ten times. The genes are TRBV18 and TRBJ2-1; 9 bases line up with TRBD2. CDR1 and CDR2 (germline): KGHSH, LQKENI. The CDR3 is 13 amino acids. The trim removed 6 bases at V and 6 bases at J, leaving 3 bases unmatched. CDR3 nucleotide sequence: TGTGCCAGCTCCGCGGGAGGGGGCAATGAGCAGTTCTTC. This sequence encodes CASSAGGGNEQFF.

The V gene is TRBV20-1, the J gene TRBJ2-3; possible D gene TRBD2, 5 bases. Deletions cut 5 bases from V and 5 bases from J, with 14 bases between. The CDR3 runs to 13 residues. In germline, CDR1 is DFQATT, CDR2 SNEGSKA (reference sequence). The CDR3 region is CSAPLEVVDTQYF. CDR3 nucleotides: TGCAGTGCTCCACTAGAAGTGGTAGATACGCAGTATTTT.

This clonotype was seen ten or more times. The chain joins TRBV21-1 to TRBJ2-7; no check of the table's D call, TRBD2, against the DNA was made. TRBV21-1 is shown as a pseudogene. CDR3 length: 14 amino acids. Here the CDR3 reads CASSTSGTSYEQYF. For the CDR3, the DNA is TGTGCCAGCAGCACCTCAGGGACTTCGTACGAGCAGTACTTC.

The V call is TRBV20-1, the J call TRBJ1-1; D gene uncertain. Trimming left V 1 base short and J 1 base short, with 16 bases between. The CDR3 loop spans 16 amino acids. The germline V gene has CDR1 DFQATT and CDR2 SNEGSKA (reference sequence). CDR3 region: CSARGTPLPRNTEAFF. Here the CDR3 DNA reads TGCAGTGCTAGAGGGACTCCACTCCCTAGGAACACTGAAGCTTTCTTT.

As to this clonotype: A much larger clone sits a single nucleotide away, making a read error possible. The rearrangement uses TRBV11-2 and TRBJ2-2; tentatively, D is TRBD1 or TRBD2 (5 bases each). This CDR3 spans 15 amino acids. Per germline, CDR1 SGHAT and CDR2 FQNNGV. The CDR3 spells CSSSLEGTTHGELFF. CDR3 coding DNA: TGTTCCAGCAGCTTAGAAGGGACCACCCACGGGGAGCTGTTTTTT. Based on the CDR3 plus reference TRBV11-2 and TRBJ2-2, the full variable domain is EAGVAQSPRYKIIEKRQSVAFWCNPISGHATLYWYQQILGQGPKLLIQFQNNGVVDDSQLPKDRFSAERLKGVDSTLKIQPAKLEDSAVYLCSSSLEGTTHGELFFGEGSRLTVL.

This clonotype was counted a few times. The chain has TRBV27 and TRBJ2-2; tentatively, D is TRBD2 (5 bases). Trimming pared 7 bases from V and 3 bases from J, leaving 12 bases between. Per the germline V gene, CDR1 is MNHEY and CDR2 is SMNVEV (reference sequence). The CDR3 sequence is 14 residues long. CDR3 amino acids: CASKPAGHTGELFF. The DNA of the CDR3 is TGTGCCAGCAAGCCCGCGGGCCACACCGGGGAGCTGTTTTTT.

The sample holds one count of this clonotype. The chain carries TRBV7-9 and TRBJ2-1, with D possibly matching TRBD2 (5 bases). Looked up from germline, CDR1 is SEHNR and CDR2 is FQNEAQ (reference sequence). V gave up 3 bases and J gave up 0 bases, with 15 bases separating them. The length of the CDR3 is 17 residues. Here the CDR3 reads CASSLVRGGFSYNEQFF. CDR3 in DNA: TGTGCCAGCAGCTTGGTCCGGGGTGGGTTCTCCTACAATGAGCAGTTCTTC.